Below, one TCR beta chain is given with its context. Per germline, CDR1 SGHRS and CDR2 YFSETQ. The trim removed 4 bases at V and 2 bases at J, leaving 8 bases unmatched. The CDR3 loop spans 16 amino acids. For TCRbeta, the library was prepared with unique molecular identifiers. From the PCR reads, TCRdb called clonotypes with MiXCR, one entry per CDR3 protein. The data show 400,000 to 500,000 distinct CDR3 sequences, under 13% seen once. This sample was taken from a study of T-cell reconstitution after alpha-beta-depleted transplantation in children. The material sequenced was PBMCs from the stem cell graft donor, taken from the stem cell graft. The rearrangement links TRBV5-1 to TRBJ2-5, with TRBD2 matching over 10 bases. The sequence derives from a human donor who donated a stem cell graft to a child with acute myeloid leukemia. This CDR3 is CASSPVGLAEQETQYF. CDR3 sequence (DNA): TGCGCCAGCAGCCCTGTCGGACTAGCGGAACAAGAGACCCAGTACTTC. Based on the CDR3 plus reference TRBV5-1 and TRBJ2-5, the full variable domain is KAGVTQTPRYLIKTRGQQVTLSCSPISGHRSVSWYQQTPGQGLQFLFEYFSETQRNKGNFPGRFSGRQFSNSRSEMNVSTLELGDSALYLCASSPVGLAEQETQYFGPGTRLLVL.